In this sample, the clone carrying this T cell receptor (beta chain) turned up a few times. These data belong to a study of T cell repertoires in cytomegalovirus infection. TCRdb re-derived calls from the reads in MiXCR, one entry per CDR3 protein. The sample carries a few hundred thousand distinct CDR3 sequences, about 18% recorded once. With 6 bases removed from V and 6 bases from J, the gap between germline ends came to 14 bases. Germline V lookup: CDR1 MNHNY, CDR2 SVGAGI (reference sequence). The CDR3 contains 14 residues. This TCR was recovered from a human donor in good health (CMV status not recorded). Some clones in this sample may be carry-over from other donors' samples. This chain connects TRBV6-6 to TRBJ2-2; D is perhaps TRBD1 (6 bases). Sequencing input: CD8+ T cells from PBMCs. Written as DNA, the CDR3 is TGTGCCAGCAGCACTTCACAGGGCTCCGGGGAGCTGTTTTTT. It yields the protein CASSTSQGSGELFF.